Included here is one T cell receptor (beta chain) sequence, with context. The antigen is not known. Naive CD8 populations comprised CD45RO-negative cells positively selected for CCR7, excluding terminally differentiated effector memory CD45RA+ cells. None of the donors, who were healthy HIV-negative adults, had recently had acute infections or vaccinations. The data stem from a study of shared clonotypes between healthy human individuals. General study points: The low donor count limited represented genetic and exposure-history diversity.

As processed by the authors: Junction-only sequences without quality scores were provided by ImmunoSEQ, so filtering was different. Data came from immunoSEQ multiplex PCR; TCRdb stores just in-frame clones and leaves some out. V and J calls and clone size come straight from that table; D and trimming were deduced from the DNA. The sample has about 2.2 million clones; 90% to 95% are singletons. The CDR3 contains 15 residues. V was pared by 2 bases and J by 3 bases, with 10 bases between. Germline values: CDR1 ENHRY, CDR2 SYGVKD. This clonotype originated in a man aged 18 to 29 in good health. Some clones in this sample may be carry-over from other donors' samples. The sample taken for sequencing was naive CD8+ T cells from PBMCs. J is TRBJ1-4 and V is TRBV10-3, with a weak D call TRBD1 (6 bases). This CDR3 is CAISETGFPNEKLFF. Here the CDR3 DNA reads TGTGCCATCAGTGAGACAGGGTTCCCTAATGAAAAACTGTTTTTT.